Listed here is a single T cell receptor (beta chain). Its antigen is undetermined. Likely unrecorded immune exposures existed in these nominally healthy donors. From germline, CDR1 is SGHVS and CDR2 FNYEAQ. The CDR3 is 13 residues long. The V gene lost 5 bases and the J gene lost 13 bases, with 15 bases spanning the gap. The PCR made use of 60 Vbeta and 13 Jbeta primers. TCRdb's copy holds only in-frame clones and misses some; the assay was immunoSEQ multiplex PCR. The sample holds about 180,000 clones; 80% are singletons and the top ten take about 1.9%. The data were obtained in a study of cytomegalovirus exposure and HLA in healthy donors. Study-wide results and limits: Among donors in an Asian-associated ancestry cluster, a later analysis reportedly found fewer N-insertions than the roughly 700-donor mean.

The clonotype comes from a woman aged 25 to 45 in good health and CMV-seronegative. This chain links TRBV7-6 with TRBJ1-6, with unresolved D. Input material: PBMCs. CDR3 DNA: TGTGCCAGCAGCCCCAGCAGGCCTTCGCCCCTCCACTTT. This encodes CASSPSRPSPLHF.